This TCR beta chain was recovered during a study of T cell repertoires in cytomegalovirus infection. TCRdb re-called the reads through MiXCR, storing one row per CDR3 protein. The sample holds about 180,000 distinct CDR3 sequences, 17% seen once. The sequence was collected from a human donor in good health (CMV status not recorded). Some clones in this sample may be carry-over from other donors' samples. Sequencing was performed on CD8+ T cells from PBMCs.

CDR3 DNA: TGTGCCAGCAGTGATTCTCGGCCCTCTGAAGCTTTCTTT. Protein sequence: CASSDSRPSEAFF. The chain couples TRBV2 to TRBJ1-1; no firm D call. Per germline, CDR1 SNHLY and CDR2 FYNNEI. V lost 3 bases, J lost 6 bases, and 11 bases lay in between. The CDR3 is 13 residues long.